A selection of T cell receptor beta chains follows, all from one sample in a study of T cells in narcolepsy. TCRdb's table, derived via immunoSEQ multiplex PCR, lists solely in-frame clones and lacks some. This table holds fewer than 30,000 clones, approximately 89% found once. Sample: CD45RA- memory CD4+ T cells from PBMCs. The origin of the receptors is a human donor with narcolepsy. Both conserved end residues are part of each CDR3.

TRBV19	TRBJ2-1	12	CASSMGRNEQFF
TRBV5-1	TRBJ2-2	17	CASRPITGGWNTGELFF
TRBV6-1	TRBJ1-5	15	CASSVTSSRGQPQHF
TRBV29-1	TRBJ1-5	14	CSASPGQGSQPQHF
TRBV14	TRBJ2-6	18	CASSQGRGTLSGANVLTF
TRBV4-2	TRBJ2-5	16	CASSQGGSGTGETQYF
TRBV2	TRBJ2-3	12	CASARGTDTQYF
TRBV30	TRBJ2-2	16	CAWGGGGPGNTGELFF
TRBV7-8	TRBJ2-5	14	CASSPLTGMQTQYF
TRBV7-3	TRBJ2-2	17	CASSQDPGQLSAGELFF
TRBV14	TRBJ1-2	15	CASSQGRERVYGYTF
TRBV12-5	TRBJ2-7	16	CASGLVRRQVYHEQYF
TRBV9	TRBJ1-1	12	CASSVVNTEAFF
TRBV18	TRBJ1-2	13	CASSTRENYGYTF
TRBV7-8	TRBJ1-5	20	CASSSTSLTGGSYSNQPQHF
TRBV5-8	TRBJ2-5	16	CASSKPMGTGQETQYF
TRBV7-2	TRBJ1-1	16	CASSRENRALNTEAFF
TRBV30	TRBJ1-1	13	CALDRGQYTEAFF
TRBV6-5	TRBJ2-7	12	CATETGLNEQYF
TRBV5-1	TRBJ1-2	12	CASSLSGIGYTF
TRBV19	TRBJ2-3	15	CASKSFRTGTDTQYF
TRBV5-1	TRBJ2-2	21	CASSFPLTPAGGSPNTGELFF
TRBV2	TRBJ1-6	15	CASSEPTGGNSPLHF
TRBV21-1	TRBJ1-5	20	CASSKSSDECLAYSNQPQHF
TRBV15	TRBJ1-5	14	CATSRSGVGQPQHF
TRBV30	TRBJ1-5	16	CAWSRNSGGGNQPQHF
TRBV19	TRBJ2-1	18	CASSIVRGSMPSGNEQFF
TRBV5-3	TRBJ2-3	16	CARSLTGFRVTDTQYF
TRBV23-1	TRBJ1-3	16	CASSPQGQGSRNTIYF
TRBV4-2	TRBJ2-3	15	CASSPQERDTDTQYF
TRBV19	TRBJ2-7	12	CASSGQGLEQYF
TRBV2	TRBJ2-5	11	CASSPKETQYF
TRBV19	TRBJ1-2	11	CASRAGPRVAF
TRBV6-4	TRBJ1-1	14	CASSDRGINTEAFF
TRBV5-1	TRBJ2-3	14	CASSFQGSTDTQYF
TRBV6-5	TRBJ1-2	13	CASSEEQSYGYTF
TRBV6-1	TRBJ1-5	14	CASSGGKSNQPQHF
TRBV28	TRBJ2-4	13	CASSLRSGNIQYF
TRBV7-2	TRBJ1-5	15	CASSKNRVYNQPQHF
TRBV2	TRBJ1-1	13	CASSDSGDTEAFF
TRBV19	TRBJ2-7	16	CASSMTLGLAVGEQYF
TRBV25-1	TRBJ1-1	12	CASKAGHTEAFF
TRBV2	TRBJ1-5	15	CASSTGTASNQPQHF
TRBV27	TRBJ2-4	17	CASSNRGRSQWGLAQYF
TRBV5-1	TRBJ2-5	14	CASSYGQLQETQYF
TRBV7-9	TRBJ2-3	13	CASSFAGADTQYF
TRBV11-2	TRBJ2-2	13	CASSPGGTRELFF
TRBV14	TRBJ2-1	14	CASSPMGGFNEQFF
TRBV5-1	TRBJ1-1	12	CASGAQQKEAFF
TRBV5-1	TRBJ2-2	16	CASSLGVAGVTGELFF
TRBV5-1	TRBJ2-7	15	CASSLVGTGGYEQYF
TRBV19	TRBJ2-1	17	CASSSRLAGRAYNEQFF
TRBV9	TRBJ2-1	15	CASSLLAGGDNEQFF
TRBV2	TRBJ2-1	16	CASSVLAGGPWNEQFF
TRBV5-1	TRBJ2-3	14	CASSFDYREDTQYF
TRBV7-8	TRBJ2-7	13	CASSLDGAGEQYF